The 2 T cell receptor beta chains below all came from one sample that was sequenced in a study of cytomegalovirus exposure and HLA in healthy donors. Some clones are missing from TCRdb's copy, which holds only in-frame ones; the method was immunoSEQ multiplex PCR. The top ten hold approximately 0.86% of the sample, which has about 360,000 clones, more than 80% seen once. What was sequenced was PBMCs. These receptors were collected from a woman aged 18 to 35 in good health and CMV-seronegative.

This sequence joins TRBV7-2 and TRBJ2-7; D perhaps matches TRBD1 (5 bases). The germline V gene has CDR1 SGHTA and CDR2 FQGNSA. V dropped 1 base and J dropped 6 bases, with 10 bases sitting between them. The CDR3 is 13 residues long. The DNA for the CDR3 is TGTGCCAGCAGCTTAGGGGGCCTCCTCGAGCAGTACTTC. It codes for CASSLGGLLEQYF.

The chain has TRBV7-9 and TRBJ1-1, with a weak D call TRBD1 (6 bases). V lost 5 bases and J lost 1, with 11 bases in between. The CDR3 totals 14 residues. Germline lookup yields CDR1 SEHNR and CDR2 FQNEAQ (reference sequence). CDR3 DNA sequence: TGTGCCAGCAGCCCGACAGGAGGGAACACTGAAGCTTTCTTT. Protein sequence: CASSPTGGNTEAFF.